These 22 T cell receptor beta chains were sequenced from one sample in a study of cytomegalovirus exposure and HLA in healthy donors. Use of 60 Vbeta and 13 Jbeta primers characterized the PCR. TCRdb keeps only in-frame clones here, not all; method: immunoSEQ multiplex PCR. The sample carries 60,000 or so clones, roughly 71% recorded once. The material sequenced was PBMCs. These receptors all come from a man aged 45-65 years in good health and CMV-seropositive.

The CDR3 DNA follows: TGTGCCAGCAGTTTACCCCGGACTAGCGGGAGGACGAACGAGCAGTACTTC. As protein: CASSLPRTSGRTNEQYF. The chain joins TRBV27 to TRBJ2-7; 14 bases are shared with TRBD2. The CDR3 runs to 17 residues. The germline V gene has CDR1 MNHEY and CDR2 SMNVEV (reference sequence). The V and J ends lost 2 bases and 5 bases, in that order; junction bases with no gene match: 8.

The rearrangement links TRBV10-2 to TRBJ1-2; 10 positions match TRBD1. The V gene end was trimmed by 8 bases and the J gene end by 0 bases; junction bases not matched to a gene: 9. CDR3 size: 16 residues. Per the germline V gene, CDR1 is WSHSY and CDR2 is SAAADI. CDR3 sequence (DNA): TGCGCCAGCCGGTACACCGGGACAGGGGCTAACTATGGCTACACCTTC. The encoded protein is CASRYTGTGANYGYTF.

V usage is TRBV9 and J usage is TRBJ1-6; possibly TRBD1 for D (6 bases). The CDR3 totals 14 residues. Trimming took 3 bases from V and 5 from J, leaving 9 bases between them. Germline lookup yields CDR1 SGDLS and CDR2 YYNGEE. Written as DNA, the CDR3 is TGTGCCAGCAGCGCACAGGGCCATAATTCACCCCTCCACTTT. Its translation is CASSAQGHNSPLHF.

In DNA, the CDR3 is TGTGCCAGCAGCTATCGGACAGGGAAAGACACTGAAGCTTTCTTT. This sequence encodes CASSYRTGKDTEAFF. The V gene is TRBV5-8, the J gene TRBJ1-1; 8 bases agree with TRBD1. The trim removed 3 bases at V and 3 bases at J, leaving 7 bases unmatched. The CDR3 has 15 amino acids. Germline loops: CDR1 SGHTS, CDR2 YDEGEE.

The CDR3 region has the DNA TGTGCCAGTAGTCAGAGGGGCAGGGAGGAAACCTATAGCAATCAGCCCCAGCATTTT. This translates into CASSQRGREETYSNQPQHF. The chain has TRBV19 and TRBJ1-5; possibly TRBD1 for D (5 bases). CDR3 size: 19 residues. CDR1 and CDR2 from the germline V gene are LNHDA and SQIVND (reference sequence). V was shortened by 5 bases and J by 0 bases, with 23 bases between the two germline ends.

In DNA form, the CDR3 reads TGTGCCACCAGCAGAGATGGAGCAGGGGGGACGCTCAGCGAGCAGTACTTC. The encoded protein is CATSRDGAGGTLSEQYF. The V call is TRBV15, the J call TRBJ2-7, with D perhaps matching TRBD1 (7 bases). CDR3 size: 17 residues. From germline, CDR1 is LNHNV and CDR2 YYDKDF (reference sequence). V lost 0 bases, J lost 6 bases, and 21 bases lay in between.

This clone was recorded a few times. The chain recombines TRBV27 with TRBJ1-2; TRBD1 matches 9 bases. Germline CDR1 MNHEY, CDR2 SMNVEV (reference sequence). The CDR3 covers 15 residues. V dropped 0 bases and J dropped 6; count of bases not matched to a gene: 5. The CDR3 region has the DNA TGTGCCAGCAGTTTATCACAGGGGGCGGCGCATGGCTACACCTTC. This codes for CASSLSQGAAHGYTF.

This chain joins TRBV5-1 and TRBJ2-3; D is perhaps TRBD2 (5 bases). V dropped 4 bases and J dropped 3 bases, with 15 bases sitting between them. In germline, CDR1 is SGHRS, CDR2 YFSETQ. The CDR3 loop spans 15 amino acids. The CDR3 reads CASSNKPGITDTQYF. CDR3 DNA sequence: TGCGCCAGCAGCAATAAACCGGGAATTACAGATACGCAGTATTTT.

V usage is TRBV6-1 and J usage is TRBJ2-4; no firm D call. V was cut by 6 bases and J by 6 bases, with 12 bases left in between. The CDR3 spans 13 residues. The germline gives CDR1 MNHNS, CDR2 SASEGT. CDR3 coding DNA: TGTGCCAGCAGCCCTGACTTGAGAAACATTCAGTACTTC. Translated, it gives CASSPDLRNIQYF.

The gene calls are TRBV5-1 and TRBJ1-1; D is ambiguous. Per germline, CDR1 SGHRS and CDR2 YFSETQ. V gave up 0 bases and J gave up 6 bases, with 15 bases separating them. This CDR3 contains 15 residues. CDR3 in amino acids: CASSLERRRTAEAFF. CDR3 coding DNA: TGCGCCAGCAGCTTGGAGAGGAGGAGGACGGCTGAAGCTTTCTTT.

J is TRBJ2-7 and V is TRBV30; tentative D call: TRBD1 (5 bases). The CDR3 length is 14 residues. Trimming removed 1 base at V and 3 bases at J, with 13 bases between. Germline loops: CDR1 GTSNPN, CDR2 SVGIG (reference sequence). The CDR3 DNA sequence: TGTGCCTGGAGTGAGGGGATAGGAGACTACGAGCAGTACTTC. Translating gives CAWSEGIGDYEQYF. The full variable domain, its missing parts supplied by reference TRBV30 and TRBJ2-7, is SQTIHQWPATLVQPVGSPLSLECTVEGTSNPNLYWYRQAAGRGLQLLFYSVGIGQISSEVPQNLSASRPQDRQFILSSKKLLLSDSGFYLCAWSEGIGDYEQYFGPGTRLTVT.

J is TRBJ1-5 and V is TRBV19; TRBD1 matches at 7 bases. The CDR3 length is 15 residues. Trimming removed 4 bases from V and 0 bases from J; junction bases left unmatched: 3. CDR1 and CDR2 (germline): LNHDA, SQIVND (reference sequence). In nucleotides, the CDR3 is TGTGCCAGTAGTAACACAGGGGATAGCAATCAGCCCCAGCATTTT. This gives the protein CASSNTGDSNQPQHF.

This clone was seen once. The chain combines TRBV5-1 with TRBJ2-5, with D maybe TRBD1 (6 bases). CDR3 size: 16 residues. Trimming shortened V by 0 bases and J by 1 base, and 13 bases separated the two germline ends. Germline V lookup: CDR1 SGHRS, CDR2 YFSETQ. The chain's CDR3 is CASSLVSGTLQETQYF. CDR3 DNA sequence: TGCGCCAGCAGCTTGGTCTCTGGGACACTCCAAGAGACCCAGTACTTC. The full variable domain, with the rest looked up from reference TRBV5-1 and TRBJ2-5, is KAGVTQTPRYLIKTRGQQVTLSCSPISGHRSVSWYQQTPGQGLQFLFEYFSETQRNKGNFPGRFSGRQFSNSRSEMNVSTLELGDSALYLCASSLVSGTLQETQYFGPGTRLLVL.

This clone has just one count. CDR3 residues: CASSLVAGGSVIVQYF. DNA for the CDR3: TGTGCCAGCAGCTTGGTAGCGGGAGGGTCCGTCATTGTGCAGTATTTT. The chain carries TRBV5-5 and TRBJ2-3; TRBD2 matches 11 bases. J lost 11 bases, V lost 0 bases, and 11 bases had no gene match. The CDR3 loop spans 16 amino acids. Germline CDR1 is SGHKS and CDR2 is YYEKEE (reference sequence). The variable domain in full, with the rest retrieved from reference TRBV5-5 and TRBJ2-3, is DAGVTQSPTHLIKTRGQQVTLRCSPISGHKSVSWYQQVLGQGPQFIFQYYEKEERGRGNFPDRFSARQFPNYSSELNVNALLLGDSALYLCASSLVAGGSVIVQYFGPGTRLTVL.

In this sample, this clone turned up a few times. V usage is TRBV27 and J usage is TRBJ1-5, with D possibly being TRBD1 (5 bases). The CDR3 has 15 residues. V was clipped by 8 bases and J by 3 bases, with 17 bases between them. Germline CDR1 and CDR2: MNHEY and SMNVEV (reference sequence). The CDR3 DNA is TGTGCCAGCCGGAGCGCTCAGGGTATCAATCAGCCCCAGCATTTT. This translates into CASRSAQGINQPQHF.

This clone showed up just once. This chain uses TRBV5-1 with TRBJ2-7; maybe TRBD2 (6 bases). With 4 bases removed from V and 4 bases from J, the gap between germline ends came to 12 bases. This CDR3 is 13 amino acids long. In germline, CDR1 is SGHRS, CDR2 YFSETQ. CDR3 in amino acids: CASSIRRGYEQYF. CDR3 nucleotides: TGCGCCAGCAGCATTCGGCGGGGATACGAGCAGTACTTC.

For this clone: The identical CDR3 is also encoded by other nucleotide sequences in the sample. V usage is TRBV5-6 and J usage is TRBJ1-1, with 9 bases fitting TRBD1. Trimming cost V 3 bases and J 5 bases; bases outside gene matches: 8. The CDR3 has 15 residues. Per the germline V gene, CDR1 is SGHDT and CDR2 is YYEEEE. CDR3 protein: CASSWGDRVGTEAFF. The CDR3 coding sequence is TGTGCCAGCAGCTGGGGGGACAGGGTGGGGACTGAAGCTTTCTTT.

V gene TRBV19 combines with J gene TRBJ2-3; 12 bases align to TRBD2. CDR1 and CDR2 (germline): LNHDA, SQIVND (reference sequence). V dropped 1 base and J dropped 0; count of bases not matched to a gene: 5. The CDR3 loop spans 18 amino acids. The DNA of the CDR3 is TGTGCCAGTAGTATAGGTTCGGGGACTAGCGGGAGCACAGATACGCAGTATTTT. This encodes CASSIGSGTSGSTDTQYF.

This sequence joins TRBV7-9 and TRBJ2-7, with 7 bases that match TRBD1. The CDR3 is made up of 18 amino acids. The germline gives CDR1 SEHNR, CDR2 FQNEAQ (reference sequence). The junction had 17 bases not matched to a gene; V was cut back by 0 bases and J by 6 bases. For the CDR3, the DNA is TGTGCCAGCAGCTTAGCCGCCCCTAGGACAGGAACCCTTTTCGAGCAGTACTTC. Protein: CASSLAAPRTGTLFEQYF.

The CDR3 sequence is CASSPTLGSGRPYEQYF. Here the CDR3 DNA reads TGTGCCAGCAGCCCCACATTAGGTAGCGGGAGACCTTACGAGCAGTACTTC. This sequence joins TRBV7-6 and TRBJ2-7; 9 bases match TRBD2. The J segment lost 4 bases and the V segment lost 5 bases, leaving 15 bases of the junction unmatched. CDR3 size: 17 residues. CDR1 and CDR2 from the germline V gene are SGHVS and FNYEAQ.

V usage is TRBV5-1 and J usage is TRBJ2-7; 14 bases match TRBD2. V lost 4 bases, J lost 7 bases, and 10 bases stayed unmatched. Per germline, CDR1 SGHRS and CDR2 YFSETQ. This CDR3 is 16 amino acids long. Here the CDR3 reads CASSPGTSGSTGEQYF. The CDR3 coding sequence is TGCGCCAGCAGCCCCGGGACTAGCGGGAGTACGGGGGAGCAGTACTTC.

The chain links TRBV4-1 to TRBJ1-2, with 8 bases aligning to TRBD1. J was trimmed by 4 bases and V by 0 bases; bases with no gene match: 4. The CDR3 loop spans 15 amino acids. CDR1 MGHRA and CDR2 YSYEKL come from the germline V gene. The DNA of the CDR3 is TGCGCCAGCAGCCAAGATTCAGGGGGCGTCTATGGCTACACCTTC. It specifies CASSQDSGGVYGYTF.